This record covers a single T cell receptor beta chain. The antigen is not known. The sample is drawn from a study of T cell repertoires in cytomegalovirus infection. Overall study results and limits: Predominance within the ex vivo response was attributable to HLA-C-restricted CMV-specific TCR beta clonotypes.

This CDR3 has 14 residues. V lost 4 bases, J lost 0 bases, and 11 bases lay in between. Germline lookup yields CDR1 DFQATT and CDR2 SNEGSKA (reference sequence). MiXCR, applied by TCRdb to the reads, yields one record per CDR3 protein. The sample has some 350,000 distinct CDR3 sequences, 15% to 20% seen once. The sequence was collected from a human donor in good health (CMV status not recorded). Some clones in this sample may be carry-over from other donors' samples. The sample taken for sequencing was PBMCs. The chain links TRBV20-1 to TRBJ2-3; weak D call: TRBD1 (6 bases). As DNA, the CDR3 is TGCAGTGCTATCCGAACAGGGAGCACAGATACGCAGTATTTT. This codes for CSAIRTGSTDTQYF.